This T cell receptor beta chain is drawn from a study of OX40 agonist ivuxolimab in advanced cancers. Measured with immunoSEQ multiplex PCR; TCRdb has only the in-frame clones, and not every one. This table has 95,000 to 150,000 clones, about 93% appearing once. The germline V gene encodes CDR1 SGHAT and CDR2 FQNNGV. This CDR3 has 14 amino acids. V was cut by 5 bases and J by 6 bases, with 17 bases left in between. The clonotype comes from an adult with an advanced solid tumor such as melanoma, head and neck, liver or kidney cancer. Sample: CD4+ or CD8+ T cells sorted from blood, taken in a trial of the OX40 agonist ivuxolimab. The chain links TRBV11-2 to TRBJ2-7, with D maybe TRBD1 (5 bases). DNA of the CDR3: TGTGCCAGCAGCCCGGCCCCCGCAGGGCGCGAGCAGTACTTC. Translation gives CASSPAPAGREQYF.